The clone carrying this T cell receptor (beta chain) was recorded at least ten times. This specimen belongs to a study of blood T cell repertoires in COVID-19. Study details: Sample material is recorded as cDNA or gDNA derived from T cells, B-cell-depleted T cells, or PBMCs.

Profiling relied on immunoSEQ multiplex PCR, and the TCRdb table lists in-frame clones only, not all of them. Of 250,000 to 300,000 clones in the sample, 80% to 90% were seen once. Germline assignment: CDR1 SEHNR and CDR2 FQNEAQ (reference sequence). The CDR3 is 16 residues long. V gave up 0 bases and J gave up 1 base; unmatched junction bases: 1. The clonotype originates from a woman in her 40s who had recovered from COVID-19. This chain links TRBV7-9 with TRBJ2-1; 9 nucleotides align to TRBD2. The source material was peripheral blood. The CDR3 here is CASSLALAGSYNEQFF. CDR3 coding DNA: TGTGCCAGCAGCTTAGCCCTAGCGGGATCCTACAATGAGCAGTTCTTC.